The rows below give T cell receptor beta chains drawn from one sample of a study of T cell repertoires in cytomegalovirus infection. One entry per CDR3 protein, called by TCRdb with MiXCR from the reads. The sample holds about 440,000 distinct CDR3 sequences, around 32% seen once. The sequenced sample was PBMCs. These receptors originate from a human donor in good health (CMV status not recorded). Some clones in this sample may be carry-over from other donors' samples. The CDR3 runs from the conserved cysteine through the conserved F or W. D genes are given only for firm matches. A row's size may be missing; if present it is once, few, many or a size class.

TRBV19	.	.	TRBJ1-5	TGTGCCAGTAATACCCCCGGGGGGCCCGATCAGCCCCAGCATTTT	CASNTPGGPDQPQHF
TRBV7-3	.	TRBD2	TRBJ2-1	TGTGCCAGCAGCTGGGGACTAGCGGGGGGGGGTAATGAGCAGTTCTTC	CASSWGLAGGGNEQFF
TRBV5-4	few	TRBD2	TRBJ2-2	TGTGCCAGCAGCTTGGCCGTACTAGCGGGGGCAAACACCGGGGAGCTGTTTTTT	CASSLAVLAGANTGELFF
TRBV6-2/TRBV6-3	once	TRBD1	TRBJ2-7	TGTGCCAGCGGTTACTCTCCTGGGACAGGGACCTCCTACGAGCAGTACTTC	CASGYSPGTGTSYEQYF
TRBV7-2	many	.	TRBJ1-6	TGTGCCAGCAGCTCCAGGGTGGGTTCACCCCTCCACTTT	CASSSRVGSPLHF
TRBV4-3	.	TRBD1	TRBJ1-1	TGCGCCAGCAGCCAACATACGACAGGGACGAACACTGAAGCTTTCTTT	CASSQHTTGTNTEAFF
TRBV11-1	few	TRBD1	TRBJ2-5	TGTGCCAGCAGCCAAAGGACAGGGGAGTCCCCCCACCAAGAGACCCAGTACTTC	CASSQRTGESPHQETQYF
TRBV6-4	.	.	TRBJ2-1	TGTGCCAGCAGTGACTCCCCGCGTGCCTTCTACAATGAGCAGTTCTTC	CASSDSPRAFYNEQFF
TRBV20-1	many	.	TRBJ1-6	TGCAGTGCTAGAACAGGGCTGAATTCACCCCTCCACTTT	CSARTGLNSPLHF
TRBV20-1	.	.	TRBJ1-4	TGCAGTGCTAGAACGCCCCAAGATGAAAAACTGTTTTTT	CSARTPQDEKLFF
TRBV7-8	many	.	TRBJ2-7	TGTGCCAGCAGCTTAGGTTGGAGCGGCTCAGGCGAGCAGTACTTC	CASSLGWSGSGEQYF
TRBV12-3/TRBV12-4	.	TRBD2	TRBJ2-7	TGTGCCAGCAGTGAAGCGGGGGACTCCTACGAGCAGTACTTC	CASSEAGDSYEQYF
TRBV29-1	.	.	TRBJ1-1	TGCAGCGTGACCCAGAACACTGAAGCTTTCTTT	CSVTQNTEAFF
TRBV27	few	TRBD2	TRBJ2-7	TGTGCCAGCAGTCCAACCCCGGGAGGGGACGAGCAGTACTTC	CASSPTPGGDEQYF
TRBV6-8	few	.	TRBJ2-6	TGTGCCAGCAGTCCCGACCAGTTCTCTGGGGCCAACGTCCTGACTTTC	CASSPDQFSGANVLTF
TRBV2	.	.	TRBJ1-2	TGTGCCAGCAGGTCCCGATCTCCGGGGTATGGCTACACCTTC	CASRSRSPGYGYTF
TRBV7-2	many	TRBD2	TRBJ2-7	TGTGCCAGCAGCTTATCTAGCTCGGGGGGGGCCTCGTACGAGCAGTACTTC	CASSLSSSGGASYEQYF
TRBV7-2	many	.	TRBJ2-5	TGTGCCAGCAGCCCCCTGGCCCAAGAGACCCAGTACTTC	CASSPLAQETQYF
TRBV7-9	.	.	TRBJ1-3	TGTGCCGGAGAGCTTATGGGGACGGATAGCTCTGGAAACACCATATATTTT	CAGELMGTDSSGNTIYF
TRBV4-1	.	.	TRBJ1-4	TGCGCCAGCAGCCAAGACGCAGGGCGTAATGAAAAACTGTTTTTT	CASSQDAGRNEKLFF
TRBV12-3/TRBV12-4	.	TRBD1	TRBJ1-2	TGTGCCAGCAGTTGGGGACAGGGGGGGATTAACTATGGCTACACCTTC	CASSWGQGGINYGYTF
TRBV6-6	.	TRBD1	TRBJ2-7	TGTGCCAGCAGTCCGACAGGGAAGAGCTCCTACGAGCAGTACTTC	CASSPTGKSSYEQYF
TRBV5-1	many	.	TRBJ2-7	TGTGCCAGCAGCCGCGACAGGTCCTACGAGCAGTACTTC	CASSRDRSYEQYF
TRBV4-1	.	.	TRBJ1-1	TGCTCCAGCAGCCAAGAATTAATGACTGAAGCTTTCTTT	CSSSQELMTEAFF
TRBV7-2	few	.	TRBJ1-1	TGTGCCAGCAGCTTAGCCTGGCAGGACAATGAAGCTTTCTTT	CASSLAWQDNEAFF
TRBV11-2	many	.	TRBJ2-1	TGTGCCAGCAGCTTAACGGTAGCGGAGTACAATGAGCAGTTCTTC	CASSLTVAEYNEQFF
TRBV7-9	many	.	TRBJ2-3	TGTGCCAGCAGCTTCAGACCTCATAGCACAGATACGCAGTATTTT	CASSFRPHSTDTQYF
TRBV19	few	.	TRBJ1-6	TGTGCCAGTATAAGGGACCCAAGCTCCTATAATTCACCCCTCCACTTT	CASIRDPSSYNSPLHF
TRBV5-4	.	TRBD1	TRBJ2-7	TGTGCCAGCAGCAGAGGACAGGGGGCGACTTACGAGCAGTACTTC	CASSRGQGATYEQYF
TRBV19	many	TRBD1	TRBJ1-5	TGTGCCAGTAGGATTCGGGACAGTAGCAATCAGCCCCAGCATTTT	CASRIRDSSNQPQHF
TRBV30	.	TRBD1	TRBJ1-5	TGTGCCTGGAGTTTTTGGACAGGGGGTCAGCCCCAGCATTTT	CAWSFWTGGQPQHF
TRBV7-6	many	.	TRBJ1-1	TGTGCCAGCAGCCCAGGGACCAACCTGAACACTGAAGCTTTCTTT	CASSPGTNLNTEAFF
TRBV28	few	.	TRBJ1-2	TGTGCCAGCAGTTTAAAGGGGCGACACTATGGCTACACCTTC	CASSLKGRHYGYTF
TRBV6-2/TRBV6-3	.	.	TRBJ2-7	TGTGCCAGCAGCCCCAAAGGTTCCTCCTACGAGCAGTACTTC	CASSPKGSSYEQYF
TRBV7-6	many	.	TRBJ1-1	TGTGCCAGCAGCTTAGGAGGTGGAGAAATGAACACTGAAGCTTTCTTT	CASSLGGGEMNTEAFF
TRBV19	few	.	TRBJ2-5	TGTGCCAGTAGTTCCAGGGGTTCTGCTGAGACCCAGTACTTC	CASSSRGSAETQYF
TRBV2	.	.	TRBJ2-7	TGTTCCAGCAAATTGGGGACTGTTCCTAACTACGAGCAGTACTTC	CSSKLGTVPNYEQYF
TRBV27	.	TRBD1	TRBJ1-6	TGTGCCAGCAGTCTACAGACAGGGTCACCCCTCCACTTT	CASSLQTGSPLHF
TRBV6-1	few	.	TRBJ2-5	TGTGCCAGCCAACACCTGGGAGAGACCCAGTACTTC	CASQHLGETQYF
TRBV7-8	few	.	TRBJ2-6	TGTGCCAGCAGCCCCTGGGACGTCCCTAGCTCTGGGGCCAACGTCCTGACTTTC	CASSPWDVPSSGANVLTF
TRBV7-8	many	.	TRBJ1-5	TGTGCCAGCAGCTTTTCTGCCGGGTTGAGCAATCAGCCCCAGCATTTT	CASSFSAGLSNQPQHF
TRBV29-1	.	TRBD1	TRBJ1-1	TGCAGCGTCGGGACAGACACTGAAGCTTTCTTT	CSVGTDTEAFF
TRBV19	.	.	TRBJ2-1	TGTGCCAGTATTAGCGGTACCTTCAATGAGCAGTTCTTC	CASISGTFNEQFF
TRBV3-1	.	.	TRBJ1-3	TGTGCCAGCAGCCAAGCCCCCCTGGCGAACTCTGGAAACACCATATATTTT	CASSQAPLANSGNTIYF
TRBV12-3/TRBV12-4	.	TRBD1	TRBJ1-6	TGTGCCAGCAGGGTGACAGGGGGCGACCCCCTCCACTTT	CASRVTGGDPLHF
TRBV18	few	.	TRBJ1-4	TGTGCCAGCTCACCAAGGTCGGAGAGTTATGAAAAACTGTTTTTT	CASSPRSESYEKLFF
TRBV28	few	TRBD2	TRBJ2-1	TGTGCCAGCAGTGGGACTAGCCTCGGAGGGGACAATGAGCAGTTCTTC	CASSGTSLGGDNEQFF
TRBV7-2	many	.	TRBJ1-2	TGTGCCAGCAGCTCCCAGGACAACCCCGGGGGGTATGGCTACACCTTC	CASSSQDNPGGYGYTF
TRBV29-1	few	.	TRBJ1-1	TGCAGCGTTGGGGGCAGGGGCGCGGGGGGAGCTGAAGCTTTCTTT	CSVGGRGAGGAEAFF
TRBV28	few	TRBD1	TRBJ1-5	TGTGCCAGCAGCCCTAGCGGACAGGGCTATCAGCCCCAGCATTTT	CASSPSGQGYQPQHF
TRBV5-4	few	.	TRBJ2-2	TGTGCCAGCAGCTCTCAGACAGGGAACACCGGGGAGCTGTTTTTT	CASSSQTGNTGELFF
TRBV7-2	many	TRBD1	TRBJ2-7	TGTGCCAGCAGCTCGCTGACCCCCGGGACAGGGAGATCCTACGAGCAGTACTTC	CASSSLTPGTGRSYEQYF
TRBV6-2/TRBV6-3	.	.	TRBJ2-7	TGTGCCAGCAGCCACTCTCCCAGGGGGGACTACGAGCAGTCCTTC	CASSHSPRGDYEQSF
TRBV7-9	.	.	TRBJ2-1	TGTGCCAGCAGCTTAGGGGGTAGTACAAACAATGAGCAGTTCTTC	CASSLGGSTNNEQFF
TRBV6-6	few	.	TRBJ2-5	TGTGCCAGCGAAGAGGGGTTCCAAGAGACCCAGTACTTC	CASEEGFQETQYF
TRBV29-1	.	.	TRBJ1-2	TGCAGCGTTGAAGGAGAAACTAACTATGGCTACCCCTTC	CSVEGETNYGYPF
TRBV12-3/TRBV12-4	.	.	TRBJ2-3	TGTGCCAGCAGTTTAATTGCAGGGGATGGCACATATACGCAGTCTTTT	CASSLIAGDGTYTQSF